The T cell receptor (beta chain) described here comes from a study of OX40 agonist ivuxolimab in advanced cancers. Study-level background: Ivuxolimab was an agonistic, fully human IgG2 monoclonal antibody directed against OX40 (CD134), a costimulatory receptor. Among the roughly 54 dose-escalation patients, 19 had hepatocellular carcinoma, around 15 melanoma, 9 renal cell carcinoma and 9 head and neck cancer. Intravenous ivuxolimab was administered to patients every 2 weeks at six dose levels: 0.01, 0.1, 0.3, 1.5, 3 and 10 mg/kg. Prior anti-PD-1, anti-PD-L1 or anti-CTLA-4 therapy was permitted, and less than 45% of dose-escalation patients had received checkpoint inhibitors. Partial responses occurred in three dose-escalation patients, of whom one had hepatocellular carcinoma and two had cutaneous melanoma. A male proportion of around 81% and a mean age of about 60 years, ranging from about 20 to 85, were recorded for the dose-escalation cohort. Peripheral TCRbeta sequencing aimed to test whether ivuxolimab altered TCR sequence diversity and caused clonal T-cell expansion. The paper describes the monotherapy dose-escalation part (N = 52 patients) of the phase I trial of ivuxolimab.

This clone was picked up one time. Its antigen has not been determined. It has no much larger one-base neighbor in the sample; base qualities were not kept. Here is what the overall study found, with its caveats: In the 0.1-3.0 mg/kg groups, partial responders were among the patients with the lowest normalized peripheral clonal expansion, particularly in CD8+ T cells. Low levels of normalized T-cell clonal expansion were also seen in some patients who did not respond. After ivuxolimab, CD8+ T cells had more expanded clones than CD4+ T cells on average. The antigen specificity of the peripheral T cells that underwent clonal expansion was not determined. At doses of 0.1 to 3.0 mg/kg, clonal expansion of both CD4+ and CD8+ blood T cells was observed from baseline to week 6.

The junction shows trimming of 2 bases on V and 0 bases on J, plus 5 bases between the germline ends. Including cysteine and phenylalanine, the CDR3 has 15 amino acids. This entry keeps only the CDR3 DNA: 45 bases, framed from base 1. CDR1 and CDR2, looked up from the germline V gene, are KGHSH and LQKENI. Genomic DNA was extracted from sorted cells for sequencing of the TCRbeta CDR3 region. The immunoSEQ Assay was used for sequencing of TCRbeta CDR3 regions. The clones in this table, taken by TCRdb from immuneACCESS, are in-frame only. Not every clone is retained; where verified, under half of the shortfall comes from an unresolved V gene, and the cause of the rest is unknown. Within this sample are about 120,000 clones, with approximately 90% of them counted one time only. The top ten clonotypes cover about 0.55% of the sample. The trial excluded patients who had a history of autoimmune disease or who were on systemic immunosuppression. Peripheral blood for TCR sequencing was drawn from every dose cohort at baseline, at cycle 4 day 1 and at cycle 7 day 1. Samples were obtained from an open-label, multicenter, first-in-human phase I dose-escalation trial of ivuxolimab. The trial enrolled adults with locally advanced or metastatic head and neck squamous cell, hepatocellular, melanoma or renal cell carcinoma. Before TCR sequencing, CD4+ and CD8+ T cells were separately sorted from peripheral blood.

The clonotype originates from an adult with an advanced solid tumor such as melanoma, head and neck, liver or kidney cancer. The rearranged chain carries TRBV18 and TRBJ2-6; no D gene can be assigned with confidence. Here the sequenced sample was CD4+ or CD8+ T cells sorted from blood, taken in a trial of the OX40 agonist ivuxolimab. The DNA sequence reads TGTGCCAGCTCACCAGCGGTCTCTGGGGCCAACGTCCTGACTTTC. This is translated as CASSPAVSGANVLTF.